This entry lists 9 T cell receptor beta chains sequenced from one sample in a study of low-dose radiotherapy and immunotherapy resistance in tumors. Alpha and beta chains were covered, as first-strand cDNA relied on TRAV- and TRBV-specific primers. A constant-region primer paired with the V-primer adapter amplified TCRs over approximately 19 PCR cycles. TCRdb recomputed calls from the reads with MiXCR, one row per CDR3 protein. The repertoire holds tens of thousands of distinct CDR3 sequences, with 20% to 25% as singletons. Stated time point: after trial treatment. The sample's treatment: LDRT plus nivolumab, ipilimumab, low-dose cyclophosphamide and aspirin (RACIN trial). The specimen was PBMCs, collected after low-dose radiotherapy plus immunotherapy. The receptors were sampled from a female donor with ovarian cancer.

The genes are TRBV30 and TRBJ1-4, with TRBD1 as a possible D gene (6 bases). CDR3 length equals 16 residues. Looked up from germline, CDR1 is GTSNPN and CDR2 is SVGIG (reference sequence). V lost 0 bases, J lost 4 bases, and 15 bases lay in between. This CDR3 is CAWSVQGRRFNEKLFF. The DNA of the CDR3 is TGTGCCTGGAGTGTACAGGGTCGGCGGTTTAATGAAAAACTGTTTTTT.

This clonotype appeared many times. The rearrangement links TRBV29-1 to TRBJ2-1; 9 bases align to TRBD1. Per the germline V gene, CDR1 is SQVTM and CDR2 is ANQGSEA. After removal of 7 bases from V and 6 bases from J, the junction contained 10 bases not matched to a gene. CDR3 length: 14 amino acids. CDR3 sequence: CSALPGQGFNEQFF. CDR3 nucleotide sequence: TGCAGCGCTCTTCCGGGACAGGGCTTCAATGAGCAGTTCTTC.

This clonotype was found many times. The chain couples TRBV9 to TRBJ2-3; D unresolved. The CDR3 covers 15 residues. CDR1 and CDR2 (germline): SGDLS, YYNGEE. Trimming took off 0 bases at V and 0 bases at J, with 8 bases between the two ends. The CDR3 sequence is CASSVEGSSTDTQYF. Here the CDR3 DNA reads TGTGCCAGCAGCGTAGAAGGGTCTAGCACAGATACGCAGTATTTT.

This clonotype was seen at least ten times. The chain carries TRBV5-1 and TRBJ2-3; 9 bases map to TRBD2. The junction had 6 bases not matched to a gene; V was cut back by 4 bases and J by 3 bases. Per germline, CDR1 SGHRS and CDR2 YFSETQ. This CDR3 contains 15 residues. Here the CDR3 DNA reads TGCGCCAGCAGCAAGCGGGGGGTAGAGACAGATACGCAGTATTTT. It codes for CASSKRGVETDTQYF.

There are many counts of this clonotype. V gene TRBV6-2 or TRBV6-3 combines with J gene TRBJ1-2, with no clear D. Trimming left V 5 bases short and J 4 bases short, with 14 bases between. Germline V gene data show CDR1 as MNHEY and CDR2 as SVGEGT. The CDR3 covers 14 residues. The CDR3 protein is CASSRRTVGYGYTF. CDR3 in DNA: TGTGCCAGCAGTCGGAGAACGGTCGGCTATGGCTACACCTTC.

This clonotype has a count of ten or more. V usage is TRBV7-8 and J usage is TRBJ1-1; D perhaps matches TRBD1 (6 bases). CDR3 length: 16 residues. V was shortened by 1 base and J by 5 bases, with 17 bases between the two germline ends. Germline-derived CDR1 and CDR2 are SGHVS and FQNEAQ. As DNA, the CDR3 is TGTGCCAGCAGCTTAGTGGCAGGGGTCTCCTTAACTGAAGCTTTCTTT. It specifies CASSLVAGVSLTEAFF.

This clonotype was picked up many times. This sequence joins TRBV24-1 and TRBJ2-3; 9 bases map to TRBD1. This CDR3 has 15 residues. The V gene's germline CDR1 is KGHDR and CDR2 SFDVKD. After removal of 3 bases from V and 6 bases from J, the junction contained 6 bases not matched to a gene. CDR3 sequence: CATSDPGQGTDTQYF. CDR3 DNA: TGTGCCACCAGTGATCCCGGACAGGGGACGGATACGCAGTATTTT.

This clonotype appeared many times. V is TRBV10-2 and J is TRBJ2-2; either TRBD1 or TRBD2 may supply D (5 bases each). The CDR3 sequence is 14 residues long. Germline CDR1 is WSHSY and CDR2 is SAAADI. V gave up 0 bases and J gave up 5 bases, with 7 bases separating them. The DNA of the CDR3 is TGCGCCAGCAGTGAGTCGAGGGGAACCGGGGAGCTGTTTTTT. As protein: CASSESRGTGELFF.

Points on this clonotype: This clone may be a read error of a much larger clone one base away. V gene TRBV12-3 or TRBV12-4 combines with J gene TRBJ2-2, with D maybe TRBD1 (5 bases). CDR3 length equals 13 residues. V lost 5 bases, J lost 7 bases, and 11 bases lay in between. The chain's CDR3 is CASSHRQGGELFF. For the CDR3, the DNA is TGTGCCAGCAGTCATCGCCAGGGCGGGGAGCTGTTTTTT.